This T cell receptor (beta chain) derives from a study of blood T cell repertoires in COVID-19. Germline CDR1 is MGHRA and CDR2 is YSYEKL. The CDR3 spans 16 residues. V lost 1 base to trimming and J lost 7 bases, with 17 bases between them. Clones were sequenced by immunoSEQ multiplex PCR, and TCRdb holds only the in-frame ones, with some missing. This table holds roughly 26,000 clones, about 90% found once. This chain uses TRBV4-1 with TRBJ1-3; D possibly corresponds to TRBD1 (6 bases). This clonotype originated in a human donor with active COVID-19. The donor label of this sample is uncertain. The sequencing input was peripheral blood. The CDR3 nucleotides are TGCGCCAGCAGCCAAGGGGGGAGGGGGATCCGGAACACCATATATTTT. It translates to CASSQGGRGIRNTIYF.